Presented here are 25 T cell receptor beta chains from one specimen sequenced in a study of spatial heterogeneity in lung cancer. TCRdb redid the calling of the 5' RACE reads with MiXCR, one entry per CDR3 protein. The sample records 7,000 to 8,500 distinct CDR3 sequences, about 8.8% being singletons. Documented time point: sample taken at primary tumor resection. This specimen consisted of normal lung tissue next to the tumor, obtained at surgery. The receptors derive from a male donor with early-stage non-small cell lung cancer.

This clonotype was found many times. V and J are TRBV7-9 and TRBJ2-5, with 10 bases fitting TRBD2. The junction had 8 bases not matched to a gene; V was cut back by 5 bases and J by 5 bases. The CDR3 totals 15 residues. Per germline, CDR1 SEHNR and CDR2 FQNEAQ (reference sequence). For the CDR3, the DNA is TGTGCCAGCAGCCCTCTAGCGGGGGTTTTTGAGACCCAGTACTTC. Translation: CASSPLAGVFETQYF. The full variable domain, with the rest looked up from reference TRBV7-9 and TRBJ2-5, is DTGVSQNPRHKITKRGQNVTFRCDPISEHNRLYWYRQTLGQGPEFLTYFQNEAQLEKSRLLSDRFSAERPKGSFSTLEIQRTEQGDSAMYLCASSPLAGVFETQYFGPGTRLLVL.

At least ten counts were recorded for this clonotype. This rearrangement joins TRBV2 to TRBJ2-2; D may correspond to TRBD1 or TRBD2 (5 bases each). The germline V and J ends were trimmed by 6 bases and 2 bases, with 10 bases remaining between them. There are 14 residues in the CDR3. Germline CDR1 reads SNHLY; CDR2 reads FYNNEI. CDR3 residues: CASRRGANTGELFF. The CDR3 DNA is TGTGCCAGCAGGAGGGGCGCAAACACCGGGGAGCTGTTTTTT. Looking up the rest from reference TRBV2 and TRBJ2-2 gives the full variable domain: EPEVTQTPSHQVTQMGQEVILRCVPISNHLYFYWYRQILGQKVEFLVSFYNNEISEKSEIFDDQFSVERPDGSNFTLKIRSTKLEDSAMYFCASRRGANTGELFFGEGSRLTVL.

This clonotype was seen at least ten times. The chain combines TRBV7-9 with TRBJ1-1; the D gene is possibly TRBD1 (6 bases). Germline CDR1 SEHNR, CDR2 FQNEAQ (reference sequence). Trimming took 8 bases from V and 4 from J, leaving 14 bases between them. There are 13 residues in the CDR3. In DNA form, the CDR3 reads TGTGCCAGCGCCTCACAGGGCGGCACTGAAGCTTTCTTT. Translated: CASASQGGTEAFF.

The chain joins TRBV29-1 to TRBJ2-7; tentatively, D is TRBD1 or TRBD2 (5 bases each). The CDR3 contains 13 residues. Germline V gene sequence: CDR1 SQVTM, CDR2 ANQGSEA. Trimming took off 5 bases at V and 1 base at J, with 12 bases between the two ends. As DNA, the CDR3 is TGCAGCGTTTGGGACGGGGATTCCTACGAGCAGTACTTC. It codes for CSVWDGDSYEQYF.

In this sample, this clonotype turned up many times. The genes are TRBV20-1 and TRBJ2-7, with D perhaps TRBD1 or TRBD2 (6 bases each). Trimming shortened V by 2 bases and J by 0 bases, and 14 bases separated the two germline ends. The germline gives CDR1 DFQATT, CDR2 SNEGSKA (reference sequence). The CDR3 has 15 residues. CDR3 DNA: TGCAGTGCTAGAAGGTTGGGGGGCAGCTCCTACGAGCAGTACTTC. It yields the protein CSARRLGGSSYEQYF.

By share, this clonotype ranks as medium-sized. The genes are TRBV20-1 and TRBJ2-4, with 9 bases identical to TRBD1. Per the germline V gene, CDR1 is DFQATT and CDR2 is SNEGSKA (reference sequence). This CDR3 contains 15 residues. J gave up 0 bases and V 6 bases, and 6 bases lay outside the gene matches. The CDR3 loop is CSALDRGKAKNIQYF. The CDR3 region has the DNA TGCAGTGCCCTGGACAGGGGAAAAGCCAAAAACATTCAGTACTTC.

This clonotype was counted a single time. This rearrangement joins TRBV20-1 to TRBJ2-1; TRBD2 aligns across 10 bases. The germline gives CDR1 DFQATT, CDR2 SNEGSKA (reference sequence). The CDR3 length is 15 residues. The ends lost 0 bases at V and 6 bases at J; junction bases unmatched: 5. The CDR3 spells CSARETSGTSNEQFF. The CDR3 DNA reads TGCAGTGCTAGAGAAACTAGCGGGACTAGCAATGAGCAGTTCTTC.

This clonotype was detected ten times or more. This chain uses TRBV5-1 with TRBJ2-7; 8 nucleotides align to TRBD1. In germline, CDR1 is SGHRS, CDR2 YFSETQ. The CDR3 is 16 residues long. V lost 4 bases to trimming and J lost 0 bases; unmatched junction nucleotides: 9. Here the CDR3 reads CASSLRTGFGSYEQYF. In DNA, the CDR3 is TGCGCCAGCAGCCTCCGGACAGGGTTCGGCTCCTACGAGCAGTACTTC.

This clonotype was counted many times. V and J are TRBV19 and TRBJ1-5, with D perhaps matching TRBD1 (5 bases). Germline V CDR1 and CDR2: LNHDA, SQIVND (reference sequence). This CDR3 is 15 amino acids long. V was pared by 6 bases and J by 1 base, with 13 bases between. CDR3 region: CASRTGTASNQPQHF. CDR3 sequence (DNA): TGTGCCAGTAGGACGGGGACCGCCAGCAATCAGCCCCAGCATTTT.

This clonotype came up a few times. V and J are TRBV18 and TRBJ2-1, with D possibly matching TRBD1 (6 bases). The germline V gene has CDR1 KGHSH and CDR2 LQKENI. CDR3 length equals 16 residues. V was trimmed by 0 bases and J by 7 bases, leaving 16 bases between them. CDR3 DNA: TGTGCCAGCTCACCACCTGGCAGGGGCGCAGCAAATGAGCAGTTCTTC. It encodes CASSPPGRGAANEQFF.

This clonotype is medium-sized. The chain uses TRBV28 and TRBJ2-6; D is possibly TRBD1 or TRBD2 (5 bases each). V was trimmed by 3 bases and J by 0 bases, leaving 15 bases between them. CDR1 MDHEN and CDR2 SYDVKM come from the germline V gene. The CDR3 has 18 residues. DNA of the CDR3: TGTGCCAGCAGTTTCCTCGGGACGGCATACTCTGGGGCCAACGTCCTGACTTTC. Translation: CASSFLGTAYSGANVLTF.

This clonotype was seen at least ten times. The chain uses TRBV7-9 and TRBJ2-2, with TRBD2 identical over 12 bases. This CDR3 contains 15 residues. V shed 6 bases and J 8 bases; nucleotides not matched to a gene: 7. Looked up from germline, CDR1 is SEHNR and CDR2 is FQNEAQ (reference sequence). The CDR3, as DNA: TGTGCCAGCAGACTAGCGGGAGGCTCTGCGGGGGAGCTGTTTTTT. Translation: CASRLAGGSAGELFF.

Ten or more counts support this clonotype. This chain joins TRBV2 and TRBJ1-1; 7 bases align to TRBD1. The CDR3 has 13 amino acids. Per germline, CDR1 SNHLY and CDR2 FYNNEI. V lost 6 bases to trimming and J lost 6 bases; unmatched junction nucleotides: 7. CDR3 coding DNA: TGTGCCAGCAGCCCGACAGGGTTCGCTGAAGCTTTCTTT. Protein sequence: CASSPTGFAEAFF.

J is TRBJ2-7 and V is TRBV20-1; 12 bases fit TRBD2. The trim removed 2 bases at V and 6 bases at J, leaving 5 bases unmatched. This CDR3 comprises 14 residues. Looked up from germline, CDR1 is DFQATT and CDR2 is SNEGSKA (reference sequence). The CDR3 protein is CSARTVTSGGEQYF. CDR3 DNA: TGCAGTGCTAGAACTGTGACTAGCGGGGGCGAGCAGTACTTC.

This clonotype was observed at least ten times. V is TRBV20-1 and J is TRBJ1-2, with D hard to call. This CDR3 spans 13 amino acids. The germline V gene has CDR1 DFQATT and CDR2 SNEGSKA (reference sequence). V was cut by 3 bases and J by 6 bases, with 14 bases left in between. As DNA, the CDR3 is TGCAGTGCTAGTGACTTTGGAACCAATGGCTACACCTTC. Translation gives CSASDFGTNGYTF.

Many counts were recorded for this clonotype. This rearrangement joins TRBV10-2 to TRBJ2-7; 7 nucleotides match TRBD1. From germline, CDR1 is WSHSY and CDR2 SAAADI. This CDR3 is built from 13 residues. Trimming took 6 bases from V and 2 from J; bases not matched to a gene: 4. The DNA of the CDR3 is TGCGCCAGCAGCAGGACAGGTGCCTACGAGCAGTACTTC. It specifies CASSRTGAYEQYF.

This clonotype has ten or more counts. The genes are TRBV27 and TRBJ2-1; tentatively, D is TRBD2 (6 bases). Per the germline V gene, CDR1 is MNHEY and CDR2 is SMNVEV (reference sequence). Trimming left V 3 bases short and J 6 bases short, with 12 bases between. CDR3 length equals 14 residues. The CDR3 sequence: CASSLGGGFNEQFF. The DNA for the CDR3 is TGTGCCAGCAGTTTGGGTGGGGGGTTCAATGAGCAGTTCTTC.

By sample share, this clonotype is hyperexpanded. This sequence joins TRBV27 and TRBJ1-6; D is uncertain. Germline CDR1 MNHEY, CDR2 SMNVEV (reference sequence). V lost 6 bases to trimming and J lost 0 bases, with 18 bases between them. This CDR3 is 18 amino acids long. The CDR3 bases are TGTGCCAGCAGCGGCCTTAGAGGCGGAAGCTCCTATAATTCACCCCTCCACTTT. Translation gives CASSGLRGGSSYNSPLHF.

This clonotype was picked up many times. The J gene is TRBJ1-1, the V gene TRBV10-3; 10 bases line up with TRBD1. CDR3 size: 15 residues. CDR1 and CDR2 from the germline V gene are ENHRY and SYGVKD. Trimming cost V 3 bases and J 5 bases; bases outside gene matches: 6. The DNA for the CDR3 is TGTGCCATCAGTGACCGGGACAGGGGAAAAACTGAAGCTTTCTTT. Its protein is CAISDRDRGKTEAFF.

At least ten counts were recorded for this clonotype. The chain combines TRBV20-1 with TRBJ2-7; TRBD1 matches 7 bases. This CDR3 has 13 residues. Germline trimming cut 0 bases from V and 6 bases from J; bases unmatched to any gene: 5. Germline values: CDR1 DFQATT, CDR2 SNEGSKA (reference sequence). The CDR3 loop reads CSAREYRGFEQYF. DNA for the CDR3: TGCAGTGCTAGAGAGTACAGGGGTTTCGAGCAGTACTTC.

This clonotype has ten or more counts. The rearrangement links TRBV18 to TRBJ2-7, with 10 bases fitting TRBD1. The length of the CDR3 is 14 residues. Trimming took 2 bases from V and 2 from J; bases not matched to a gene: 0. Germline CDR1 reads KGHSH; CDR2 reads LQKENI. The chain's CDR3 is CASSPGQGAYEQYF. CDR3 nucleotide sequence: TGTGCCAGCTCACCAGGACAGGGGGCCTACGAGCAGTACTTC.

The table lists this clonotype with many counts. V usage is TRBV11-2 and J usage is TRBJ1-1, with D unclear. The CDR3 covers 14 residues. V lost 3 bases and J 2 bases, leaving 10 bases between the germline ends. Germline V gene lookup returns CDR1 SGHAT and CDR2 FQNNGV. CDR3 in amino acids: CASSFLRGNTEAFF. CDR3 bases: TGTGCCAGCAGCTTTTTACGAGGTAACACTGAAGCTTTCTTT.

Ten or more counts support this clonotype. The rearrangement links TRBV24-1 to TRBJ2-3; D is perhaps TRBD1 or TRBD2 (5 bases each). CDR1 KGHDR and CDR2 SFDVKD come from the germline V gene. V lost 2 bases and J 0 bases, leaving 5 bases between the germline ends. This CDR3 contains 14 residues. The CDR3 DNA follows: TGTGCCACCAGTGATTGGGACAGCACAGATACGCAGTATTTT. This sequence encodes CATSDWDSTDTQYF.

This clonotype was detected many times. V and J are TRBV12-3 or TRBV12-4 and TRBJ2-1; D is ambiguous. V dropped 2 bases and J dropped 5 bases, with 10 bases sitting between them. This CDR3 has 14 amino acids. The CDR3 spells CASSLTGDHNEQFF. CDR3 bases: TGTGCCAGCAGTTTAACGGGTGACCACAATGAGCAGTTCTTC.

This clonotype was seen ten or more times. CDR3 loop: CASTPNTGPLEQYF. CDR3 coding DNA: TGTGCCAGCACCCCAAATACGGGGCCCTTGGAGCAGTACTTC. V usage is TRBV6-2 or TRBV6-3 and J usage is TRBJ2-7; D is possibly TRBD1 or TRBD2 (5 bases each). There are 14 residues in the CDR3. Germline CDR1 reads MNHEY; CDR2 reads SVGEGT. The V end lost 7 bases, the J end lost 7 bases, and 20 bases lay between the germline ends.